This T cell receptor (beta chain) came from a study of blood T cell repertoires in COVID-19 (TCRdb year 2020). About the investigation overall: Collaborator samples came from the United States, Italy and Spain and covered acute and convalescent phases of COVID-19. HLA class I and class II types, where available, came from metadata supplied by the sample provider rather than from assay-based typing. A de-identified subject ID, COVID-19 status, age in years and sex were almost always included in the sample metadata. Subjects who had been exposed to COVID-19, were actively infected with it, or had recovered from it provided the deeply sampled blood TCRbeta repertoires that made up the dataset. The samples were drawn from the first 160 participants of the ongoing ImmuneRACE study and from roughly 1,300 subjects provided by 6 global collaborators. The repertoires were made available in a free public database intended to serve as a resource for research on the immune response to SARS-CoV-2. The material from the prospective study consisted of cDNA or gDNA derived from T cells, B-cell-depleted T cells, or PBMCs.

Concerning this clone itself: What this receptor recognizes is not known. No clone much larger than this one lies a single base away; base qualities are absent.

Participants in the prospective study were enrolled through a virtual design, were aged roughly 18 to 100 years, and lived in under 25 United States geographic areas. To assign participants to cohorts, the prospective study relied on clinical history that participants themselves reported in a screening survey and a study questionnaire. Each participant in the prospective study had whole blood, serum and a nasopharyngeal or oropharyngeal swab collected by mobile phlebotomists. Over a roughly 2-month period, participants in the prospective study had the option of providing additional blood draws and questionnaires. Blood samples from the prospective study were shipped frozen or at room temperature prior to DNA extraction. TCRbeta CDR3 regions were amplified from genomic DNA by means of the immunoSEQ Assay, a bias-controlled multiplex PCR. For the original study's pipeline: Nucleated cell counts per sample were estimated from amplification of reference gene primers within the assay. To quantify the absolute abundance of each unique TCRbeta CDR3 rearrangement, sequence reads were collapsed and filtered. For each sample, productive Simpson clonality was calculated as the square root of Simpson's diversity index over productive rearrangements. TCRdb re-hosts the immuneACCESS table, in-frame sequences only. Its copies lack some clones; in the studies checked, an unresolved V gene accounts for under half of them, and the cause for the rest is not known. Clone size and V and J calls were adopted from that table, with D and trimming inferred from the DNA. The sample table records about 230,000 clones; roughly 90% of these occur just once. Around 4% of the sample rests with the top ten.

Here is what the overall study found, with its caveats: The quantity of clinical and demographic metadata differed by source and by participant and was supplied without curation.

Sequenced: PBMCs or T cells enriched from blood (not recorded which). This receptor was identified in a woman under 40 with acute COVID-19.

The DNA is TGTGCCAGCAGTTACTCGGGACAGACCAACTCCTACGAGCAGTACTTC. Its coded protein is CASSYSGQTNSYEQYF. The receptor chain draws on TRBV6-2 or TRBV6-3 and TRBJ2-7; 7 bases in the middle match TRBD1. Compared with germline, V lacks 0 bases and J lacks 0 bases; bases without a gene match: 5. The cysteine opens and the phenylalanine closes a CDR3 of 16 amino acids. The kept DNA is CDR3 alone, 48 bases in frame from the first base. In the germline V gene, CDR1 corresponds to MNHEY and CDR2 to SVGEGT.